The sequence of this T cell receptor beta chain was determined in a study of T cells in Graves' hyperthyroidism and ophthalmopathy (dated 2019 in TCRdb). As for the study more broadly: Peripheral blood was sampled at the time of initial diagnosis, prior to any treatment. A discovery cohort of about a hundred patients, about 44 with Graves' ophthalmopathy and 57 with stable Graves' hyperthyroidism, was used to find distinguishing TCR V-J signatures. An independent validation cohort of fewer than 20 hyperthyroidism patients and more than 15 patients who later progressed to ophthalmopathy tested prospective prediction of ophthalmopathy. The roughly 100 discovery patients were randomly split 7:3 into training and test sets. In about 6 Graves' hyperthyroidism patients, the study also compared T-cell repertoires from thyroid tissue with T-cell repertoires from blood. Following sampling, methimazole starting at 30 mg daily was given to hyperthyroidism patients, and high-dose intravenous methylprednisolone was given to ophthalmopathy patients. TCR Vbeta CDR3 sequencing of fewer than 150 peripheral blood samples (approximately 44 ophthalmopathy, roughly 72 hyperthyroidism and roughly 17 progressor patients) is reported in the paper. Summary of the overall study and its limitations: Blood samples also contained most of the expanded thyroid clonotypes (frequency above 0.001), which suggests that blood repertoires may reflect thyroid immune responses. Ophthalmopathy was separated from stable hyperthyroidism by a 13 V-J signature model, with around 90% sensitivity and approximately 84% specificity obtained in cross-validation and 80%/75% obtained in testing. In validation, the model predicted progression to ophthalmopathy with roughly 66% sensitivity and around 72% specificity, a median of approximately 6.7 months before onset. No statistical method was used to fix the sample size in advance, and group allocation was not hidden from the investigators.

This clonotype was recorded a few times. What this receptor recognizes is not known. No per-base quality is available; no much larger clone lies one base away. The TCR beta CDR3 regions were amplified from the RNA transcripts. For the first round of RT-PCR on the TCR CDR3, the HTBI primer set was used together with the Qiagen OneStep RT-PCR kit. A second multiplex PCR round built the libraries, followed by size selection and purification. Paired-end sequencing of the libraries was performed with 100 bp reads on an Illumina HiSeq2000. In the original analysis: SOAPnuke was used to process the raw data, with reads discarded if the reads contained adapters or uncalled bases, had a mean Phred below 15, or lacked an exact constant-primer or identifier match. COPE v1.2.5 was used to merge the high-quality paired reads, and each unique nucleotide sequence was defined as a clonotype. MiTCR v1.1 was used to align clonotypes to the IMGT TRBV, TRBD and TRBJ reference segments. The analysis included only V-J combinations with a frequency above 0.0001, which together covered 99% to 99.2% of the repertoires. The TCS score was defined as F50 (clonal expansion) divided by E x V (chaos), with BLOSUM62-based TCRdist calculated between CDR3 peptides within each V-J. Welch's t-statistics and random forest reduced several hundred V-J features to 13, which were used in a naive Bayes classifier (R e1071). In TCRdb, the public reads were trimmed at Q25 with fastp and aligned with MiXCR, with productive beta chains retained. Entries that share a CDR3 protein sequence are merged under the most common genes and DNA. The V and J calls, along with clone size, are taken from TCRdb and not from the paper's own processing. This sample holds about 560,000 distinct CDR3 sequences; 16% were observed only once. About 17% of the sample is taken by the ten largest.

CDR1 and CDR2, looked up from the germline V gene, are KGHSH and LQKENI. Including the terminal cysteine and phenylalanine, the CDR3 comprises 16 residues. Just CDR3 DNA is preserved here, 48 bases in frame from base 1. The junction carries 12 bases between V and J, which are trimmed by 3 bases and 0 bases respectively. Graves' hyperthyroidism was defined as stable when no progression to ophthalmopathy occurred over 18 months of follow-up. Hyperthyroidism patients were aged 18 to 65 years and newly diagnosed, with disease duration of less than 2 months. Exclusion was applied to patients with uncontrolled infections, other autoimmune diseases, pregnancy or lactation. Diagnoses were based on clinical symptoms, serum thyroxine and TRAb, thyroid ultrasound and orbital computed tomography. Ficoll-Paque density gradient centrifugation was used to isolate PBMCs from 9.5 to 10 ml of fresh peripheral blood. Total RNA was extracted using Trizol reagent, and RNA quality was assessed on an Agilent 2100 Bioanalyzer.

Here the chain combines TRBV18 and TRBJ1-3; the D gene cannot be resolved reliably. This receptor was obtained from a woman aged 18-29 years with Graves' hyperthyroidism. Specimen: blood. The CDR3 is CASSPEGLFSGNTIYF. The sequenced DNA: TGTGCCAGCTCACCCGAGGGCCTCTTCTCTGGAAACACCATATATTTT.